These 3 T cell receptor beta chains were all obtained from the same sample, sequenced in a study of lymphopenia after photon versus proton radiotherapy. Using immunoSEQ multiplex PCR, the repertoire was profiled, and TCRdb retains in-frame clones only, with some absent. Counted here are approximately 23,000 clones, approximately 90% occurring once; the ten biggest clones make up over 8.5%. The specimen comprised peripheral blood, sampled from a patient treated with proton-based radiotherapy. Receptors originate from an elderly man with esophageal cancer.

The DNA of the CDR3 is TGCGCCAGCAGCTTGGAACGGAGCACAGATACGCAGTATTTT. This codes for CASSLERSTDTQYF. The chain combines TRBV5-1 with TRBJ2-3; no clear D gene. The V and J ends lost 0 bases and 0 bases respectively, with 5 bases between them. Looked up from germline, CDR1 is SGHRS and CDR2 is YFSETQ. This CDR3 is 14 amino acids long.

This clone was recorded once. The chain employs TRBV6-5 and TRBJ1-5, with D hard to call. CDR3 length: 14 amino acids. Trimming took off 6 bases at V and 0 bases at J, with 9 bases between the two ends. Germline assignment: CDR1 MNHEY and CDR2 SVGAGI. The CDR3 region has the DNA TGTGCCAGCAGCCGGACGCATAGCAATCAGCCCCAGCATTTT. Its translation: CASSRTHSNQPQHF.

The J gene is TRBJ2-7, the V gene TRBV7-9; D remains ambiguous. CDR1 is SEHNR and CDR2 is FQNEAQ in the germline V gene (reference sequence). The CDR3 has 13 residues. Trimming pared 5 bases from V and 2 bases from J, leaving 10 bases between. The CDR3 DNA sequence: TGTGCCAGCAGCCCGAAAGGACCCTACGAGCAGTACTTC. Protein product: CASSPKGPYEQYF.